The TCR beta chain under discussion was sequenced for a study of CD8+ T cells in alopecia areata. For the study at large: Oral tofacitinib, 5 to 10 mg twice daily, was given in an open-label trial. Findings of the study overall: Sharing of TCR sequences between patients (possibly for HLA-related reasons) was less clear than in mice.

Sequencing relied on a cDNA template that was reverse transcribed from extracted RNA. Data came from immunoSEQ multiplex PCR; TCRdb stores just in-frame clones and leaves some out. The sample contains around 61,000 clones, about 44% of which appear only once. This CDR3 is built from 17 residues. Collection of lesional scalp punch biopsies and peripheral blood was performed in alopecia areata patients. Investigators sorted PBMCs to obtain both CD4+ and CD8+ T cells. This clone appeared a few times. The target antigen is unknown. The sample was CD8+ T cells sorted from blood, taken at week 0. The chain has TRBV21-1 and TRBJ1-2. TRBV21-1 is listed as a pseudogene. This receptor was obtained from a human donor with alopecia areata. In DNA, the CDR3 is TGTGCCAGCAGCAAAGAGGTACGGGGGCCTGCTAACTATGGCTACACCTTC. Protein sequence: CASSKEVRGPANYGYTF.